The 27 T cell receptor beta chains below come from one sample, sequenced in a study of T cell repertoires in cytomegalovirus infection. TCRdb re-analysed the reads in MiXCR, keeping a single row per CDR3 protein. The data show about 490,000 distinct CDR3 sequences, approximately 15% seen once. The sequencing input was CD8+ T cells from PBMCs. The source is a human donor in good health (CMV status not recorded). Some clones in this sample may be carry-over from other donors' samples.

This clonotype was observed a few times. V gene TRBV4-1 combines with J gene TRBJ2-2; 8 bases map to TRBD1. J lost 6 bases, V lost 3 bases, and 3 bases had no gene match. Germline V lookup: CDR1 MGHRA, CDR2 YSYEKL. CDR3 length: 14 residues. The CDR3 sequence: CASSQDRAAGELFF. The DNA for the CDR3 is TGCGCCAGCAGCCAGGACAGGGCCGCCGGGGAGCTGTTTTTT.

This sequence joins TRBV6-5 and TRBJ1-5; a possible D gene is TRBD1 (6 bases). CDR1 and CDR2 (germline): MNHEY, SVGAGI. V was pared by 7 bases and J by 5 bases, with 15 bases between. The CDR3 consists of 14 residues. CDR3 sequence reads: CASTPGGRDQPQHF. The CDR3, as DNA: TGTGCCAGCACCCCCGGGGGCAGGGATCAGCCCCAGCATTTT.

This clonotype was picked up a small number of times. The chain combines TRBV9 with TRBJ2-1; D perhaps matches TRBD2 (7 bases). V was cut by 3 bases and J by 5 bases, with 12 bases left in between. CDR1 and CDR2 (germline): SGDLS, YYNGEE. This CDR3 is 14 amino acids long. The CDR3 nucleotides read TGTGCCAGCAGCGGCGCGGGGGCAAACAATGAGCAGTTCTTC. Translating gives CASSGAGANNEQFF.

The sample holds a few counts of this clonotype. The V call is TRBV5-4, the J call TRBJ1-4; D gene uncertain. V was cut by 3 bases and J by 0 bases, with 9 bases left in between. CDR1 and CDR2 from the germline V gene are SGHNT and YYREEE (reference sequence). The CDR3 length is 15 residues. CDR3 nucleotides: TGTGCCAGCAGCTACCGGCGAGCAACTAATGAAAAACTGTTTTTT. Translating gives CASSYRRATNEKLFF.

A few counts support this clonotype. The chain employs TRBV6-2 or TRBV6-3 and TRBJ1-2; tentatively, D is TRBD1 (5 bases). The CDR3 contains 14 residues. V was pared by 6 bases and J by 4 bases, with 15 bases between. Germline CDR1 reads MNHEY; CDR2 reads SVGEGT. CDR3 DNA: TGTGCCAGCAGCCAAAGCCCCCAGGGCTATGGCTACACCTTC. This codes for CASSQSPQGYGYTF.

V is TRBV25-1 and J is TRBJ1-2, with 7 positions matching TRBD1. The CDR3 runs 14 residues. Germline lookup yields CDR1 MGHDK and CDR2 SYGVNS. V trimming: 0 bases; J trimming: 8 bases; junction bases outside the gene matches: 6. The CDR3 nucleotides read TGTGCCAGCAGTGAATACGGGCAGGGGGTAGGCTACACCTTC. Its translation: CASSEYGQGVGYTF.

This clonotype has a handful of counts. The chain joins TRBV19 to TRBJ2-1, with no clear D. Germline V gene data show CDR1 as LNHDA and CDR2 as SQIVND (reference sequence). Trimming removed 6 bases at V and 6 bases at J, with 12 bases between. The CDR3 sequence is 13 residues long. CDR3 loop: CASSADPGNEQFF. The CDR3 nucleotides are TGTGCCAGTAGCGCTGACCCCGGCAATGAGCAGTTCTTC.

In its sample, this clonotype was seen a few times. V is TRBV5-4 and J is TRBJ2-7, with TRBD1 matching over 10 bases. The CDR3 runs 20 residues. J was trimmed by 4 bases and V by 0 bases; bases with no gene match: 19. Germline CDR1 reads SGHNT; CDR2 reads YYREEE (reference sequence). CDR3: CASSLGSSAGGWDRGYEQYF. The DNA for the CDR3 is TGTGCCAGCAGCTTGGGGTCATCTGCGGGAGGTTGGGACAGGGGATACGAGCAGTACTTC.

The table lists this clonotype with a few counts. V is TRBV6-6 and J is TRBJ1-5; D is unresolved. This CDR3 has 15 amino acids. CDR1 and CDR2 (germline): MNHNY, SVGAGI (reference sequence). V was shortened by 7 bases and J by 2 bases, with 15 bases between the two germline ends. The CDR3 protein is CASTKGGMGNQPQHF. CDR3 nucleotides: TGTGCCAGCACAAAAGGAGGGATGGGCAATCAGCCCCAGCATTTT.

This clonotype appeared a few times. The chain uses TRBV5-4 and TRBJ1-2; D is unresolved. The CDR3 is made up of 14 amino acids. V lost 4 bases, J lost 4 bases, and 14 bases lay in between. Germline V lookup: CDR1 SGHNT, CDR2 YYREEE (reference sequence). DNA of the CDR3: TGTGCCAGCAGCCCGGCACGTAGTGCCTATGGCTACACCTTC. Encoded protein: CASSPARSAYGYTF.

The gene calls are TRBV7-6 and TRBJ2-7; D is possibly TRBD2 (6 bases). CDR3 length: 15 amino acids. V lost 5 bases, J lost 2 bases, and 16 bases lay in between. Germline values: CDR1 SGHVS, CDR2 FNYEAQ. The CDR3: CASSPLPGETYEQYF. DNA for the CDR3: TGTGCCAGCAGCCCTCTCCCGGGAGAGACCTACGAGCAGTACTTC.

This clonotype was counted between two and nine times. The chain uses TRBV2 and TRBJ1-1, with 9 bases that match TRBD1. Trimming cost V 5 bases and J 8 bases; bases outside gene matches: 9. This CDR3 comprises 14 residues. The germline gives CDR1 SNHLY, CDR2 FYNNEI. CDR3: CASSPGTGKKEAFF. CDR3 nucleotide sequence: TGTGCCAGCAGTCCCGGGACAGGGAAAAAAGAAGCTTTCTTT.

The chain couples TRBV30 to TRBJ2-1; D gene unclear. Between the trimmed V and J ends, which lost 5 bases and 8 bases, there was a span of 13 bases. The CDR3 spans 12 residues. CDR1 GTSNPN and CDR2 SVGIG come from the germline V gene (reference sequence). The CDR3 here is CAWQDTVDEQFF. CDR3 DNA: TGTGCCTGGCAAGACACCGTAGATGAGCAGTTCTTC.

In its sample, this clonotype was seen many times. V is TRBV7-9 and J is TRBJ1-1; no clear D gene. The V end was cut by 5 bases, the J end by 8 bases, with 12 bases between. The CDR3 covers 12 residues. The germline CDR1 and CDR2 sequences are SEHNR and FQNEAQ (reference sequence). CDR3 protein: CASSPETSEAFF. CDR3 coding DNA: TGTGCCAGCAGCCCAGAGACTTCCGAAGCTTTCTTT. Looking up the rest from reference TRBV7-9 and TRBJ1-1 gives the full variable domain: DTGVSQNPRHKITKRGQNVTFRCDPISEHNRLYWYRQTLGQGPEFLTYFQNEAQLEKSRLLSDRFSAERPKGSFSTLEIQRTEQGDSAMYLCASSPETSEAFFGQGTRLTVV.

This clonotype was observed at least ten times. J is TRBJ1-4 and V is TRBV5-5; D perhaps matches TRBD1 (6 bases). Trimming removed 0 bases at V and 7 bases at J, with 13 bases between. This CDR3 comprises 15 residues. Germline values: CDR1 SGHKS, CDR2 YYEKEE (reference sequence). The CDR3 bases are TGTGCCAGCAGCTTGGCCGGGGGGCAGGGTGAAAAACTGTTTTTT. Protein product: CASSLAGGQGEKLFF.

This clonotype was detected only a few times. The V call is TRBV29-1, the J call TRBJ2-1; 10 bases line up with TRBD1. CDR3 length: 15 amino acids. The V segment lost 4 bases and the J segment 9 bases; nucleotides outside the gene matches: 12. Germline V lookup: CDR1 SQVTM, CDR2 ANQGSEA. As DNA, the CDR3 is TGCAGCGTTGTGTTCGTCGACAGGGGGCAAAGTGAGCAGTTCTTC. It yields the protein CSVVFVDRGQSEQFF.

This clonotype was found many times. The chain links TRBV7-6 to TRBJ1-1; D gene unclear. Trimming pared 5 bases from V and 1 base from J, leaving 11 bases between. Germline-derived CDR1 and CDR2 are SGHVS and FNYEAQ. There are 14 residues in the CDR3. Here the CDR3 reads CASSPPGKNTEAFF. As DNA, the CDR3 is TGTGCCAGCAGCCCCCCCGGGAAGAACACTGAAGCTTTCTTT.

This clonotype was recorded at least ten times. The chain joins TRBV7-3 to TRBJ2-1; TRBD2 matches 7 bases. The germline V gene has CDR1 SGHTA and CDR2 FQGTGA. V trimming: 5 bases; J trimming: 5 bases; junction bases outside the gene matches: 12. CDR3 length equals 16 residues. As DNA, the CDR3 is TGTGCCAGCAGCCTACGATGGGGGGGAGAAGACAATGAGCAGTTCTTC. It yields the protein CASSLRWGGEDNEQFF.

The gene calls are TRBV10-2 and TRBJ1-2; D remains ambiguous. V dropped 2 bases and J dropped 0 bases, with 10 bases sitting between them. The CDR3 is 15 amino acids. From germline, CDR1 is WSHSY and CDR2 SAAADI. CDR3 bases: TGCGCCAGCAGTGAGAAGGGCGTTGCTAACTATGGCTACACCTTC. It is translated as CASSEKGVANYGYTF.

This clonotype has ten or more counts. The genes are TRBV4-2 and TRBJ2-7; 8 bases line up with TRBD2. The CDR3 consists of 18 residues. V shed 4 bases and J 1 base; nucleotides not matched to a gene: 15. Per the germline V gene, CDR1 is LGHNA and CDR2 is YNFKEQ. The CDR3: CASSPKPLGSGGSYEQYF. CDR3 nucleotide sequence: TGTGCCAGCAGCCCCAAGCCCCTAGGAAGCGGGGGATCCTACGAGCAGTACTTC.

This clonotype has more than one count but fewer than ten. V usage is TRBV28 and J usage is TRBJ2-5, with no clear D. The ends were cut back, 7 bases at V and 0 bases at J, with 15 bases in the middle. The CDR3 loop spans 15 amino acids. Germline values: CDR1 MDHEN, CDR2 SYDVKM. CDR3 nucleotide sequence: TGTGCCAGCACTTACTCCCGGGCCTACCAAGAGACCCAGTACTTC. Its protein product is CASTYSRAYQETQYF.

This clonotype has only a few counts. This CDR3 reads CASSQAGVDQPQHF. The DNA of the CDR3 is TGCGCCAGCAGCCAAGCAGGGGTGGATCAGCCCCAGCATTTT. V and J are TRBV4-1 and TRBJ1-5; perhaps TRBD1 as D (6 bases). CDR3 size: 14 residues. The V and J ends lost 1 base and 5 bases respectively, with 9 bases between them. Germline CDR1 MGHRA, CDR2 YSYEKL.

This clonotype was counted at least ten times. The chain is built from TRBV27 and TRBJ1-2; possible D gene TRBD1, 6 bases. The germline V gene encodes CDR1 MNHEY and CDR2 SMNVEV (reference sequence). The CDR3 is made up of 13 amino acids. Trimming stripped 3 bases from V and 5 bases from J, with 10 bases between. In nucleotides, the CDR3 is TGTGCCAGCAGTTTCAGGGGAGCATATGGCTACACCTTC. It translates to CASSFRGAYGYTF.

V gene TRBV4-2 combines with J gene TRBJ2-1, with 8 bases matching TRBD2. CDR3 length equals 17 residues. The V gene end was trimmed by 3 bases and the J gene end by 1 base; junction bases not matched to a gene: 8. Germline CDR1 reads LGHNA; CDR2 reads YNFKEQ. The CDR3 loop is CASSHQVSGASYNEQFF. The CDR3 bases are TGTGCCAGCAGCCACCAGGTTAGCGGGGCATCCTACAATGAGCAGTTCTTC.

In this sample, this clonotype turned up many times. The J gene is TRBJ2-3, the V gene TRBV7-6, with 9 bases that match TRBD2. V was pared by 1 base and J by 6 bases, with 8 bases of the junction left unmatched. The CDR3 consists of 16 residues. The germline V gene has CDR1 SGHVS and CDR2 FNYEAQ. This chain's CDR3 is CASSLVSGGTWDTQYF. DNA for the CDR3: TGTGCCAGCAGCTTAGTCAGCGGGGGGACCTGGGATACGCAGTATTTT.

This clonotype was counted only a few times. The rearrangement links TRBV29-1 to TRBJ2-7; TRBD2 matches 11 bases. J was trimmed by 3 bases and V by 6 bases; bases with no gene match: 7. CDR1 SQVTM and CDR2 ANQGSEA come from the germline V gene. This CDR3 is built from 14 residues. The CDR3 loop reads CSVYLAGGLYEQYF. The CDR3, as DNA: TGCAGCGTATACCTAGCGGGGGGACTCTACGAGCAGTACTTC.

This clonotype was observed a handful of times. The chain joins TRBV27 to TRBJ2-7; D possibly corresponds to TRBD2 (6 bases). Trimming took 3 bases from V and 3 from J, leaving 12 bases between them. Germline CDR1 MNHEY, CDR2 SMNVEV (reference sequence). The CDR3 is 14 residues long. As DNA, the CDR3 is TGTGCCAGCAGTTTGGGGGACTCTCTCTACGAGCAGTACTTC. As protein: CASSLGDSLYEQYF.